Sequencing of this TCR beta chain was carried out in a study of blood T cell repertoires in COVID-19. Overall study: The origin of the acute and convalescent COVID-19 samples was the United States, Italy and Spain. Nucleic acid was either cDNA or gDNA, and it came from T cells, B-cell-depleted T cells, or PBMCs.

As originally analysed: Estimation of nucleated cell counts relied on the amplification of reference gene primers. Method: immunoSEQ multiplex PCR; TCRdb's copy keeps in-frame clones and lacks some. That table supplies the V and J calls and clone size; D and trimming were determined from the DNA. The sample holds fewer than 120,000 clones, almost 80% seen once. The CDR3 has 13 amino acids. Germline V CDR1 and CDR2: LGHNA, YNFKEQ. V lost 1 base and J lost 9, with 12 bases in between. The chain has TRBV4-2 and TRBJ1-1; D possibly corresponds to TRBD1 (5 bases). The specimen sequenced was peripheral blood. The source of this sequence is a woman of 80 years or more with active or convalescent COVID-19. DNA for the CDR3: TGTGCCAGCAGCCAAGTCAGGGAAACTCAAGCTTTCTTT. Protein: CASSQVRETQAFF.